A selection of T cell receptor beta chains follows, all from one sample in a study of T cells after yellow fever vaccination. From the 5' RACE reads, TCRdb called clonotypes with MiXCR, one entry per CDR3 protein. The sample carries some 240,000 distinct CDR3 sequences, 5.2% recorded once. The starting material was CD4+ T cells sorted from PBMCs, obtained on the day of the yellow fever booster vaccination. The receptor set was obtained from a man aged 18 to 29 who received the YFV17D yellow fever vaccine. The CDR3 runs from the conserved cysteine through the conserved F or W. A D gene is named only where the DNA matches it firmly. Some rows have no size entry. The others give once, few or many, or a class for an expanded clone.

>few|TRBD1|14|TRBV4-3|TRBJ2-1
TGCGCCAGCAGCCCTCGGACAGGGCCCAATGAGCAGTTCTTC
CASSPRTGPNEQFF
>many|TRBD2|16|TRBV7-2|TRBJ2-3
TGTGCCAGCAGCTTAGCTCTAGCGGGGGGGCCAGATACGCAGTATTTT
CASSLALAGGPDTQYF
>few|TRBD2|17|TRBV4-2|TRBJ2-1
TGTGCCAGCAGCCAGCACGGGGCTAGCGGGGTGTACAATGAGCAGTTCTTC
CASSQHGASGVYNEQFF
>many|TRBD2|18|TRBV20-1|TRBJ2-1
TGCAGTGCTAGAGATCAGGGACTAGCGGGGGGGCCAAACAATGAGCAGTTCTTC
CSARDQGLAGGPNNEQFF
>many|.|16|TRBV15|TRBJ2-7
TGTGCCACCAGCAGGTTGAGCAGGTCGGGCTCCTACGAGCAGTACTTC
CATSRLSRSGSYEQYF
>many|.|15|TRBV2|TRBJ2-2
TGTGCCAGCACCAGCAGTAGGTTGAACACCGGGGAGCTGTTTTTT
CASTSSRLNTGELFF
>few|.|14|TRBV15|TRBJ2-1
TGTGCCACCAGCAGAGACTTGGGAATCAATGAGCAGTTCTTC
CATSRDLGINEQFF
>few|.|19|TRBV7-9|TRBJ2-3
TGTGCCAGCAGCGCCAGGGCGCGACAGCGGCATGTCGGCACAGATACGCAGTATTTT
CASSARARQRHVGTDTQYF
>many|.|14|TRBV20-1|TRBJ1-6
TGCGGCACGGCCGGTCTGGTTGCAAATTCACCCCTCCACTTT
CGTAGLVANSPLHF
>few|TRBD1|13|TRBV12-3/TRBV12-4|TRBJ1-2
TGTGCCAGCAGTTTAGTCCAGGGGGTTGGCTACACCTTC
CASSLVQGVGYTF
>many|.|15|TRBV12-3/TRBV12-4|TRBJ1-6
TGTGCCAGCAGTCTCGACAGCTCCTATAATTCACCCCTCCACTTT
CASSLDSSYNSPLHF
>many|TRBD1|15|TRBV7-2|TRBJ1-3
TGTGCCAGCAGCCAATGGACAGGGACTGGAAACACCATATATTTT
CASSQWTGTGNTIYF
>few|.|11|TRBV20-1|TRBJ1-2
TGCAGTGCTAGAAAGGGGGTCGGCTACACCTTC
CSARKGVGYTF
>many|.|15|TRBV6-5|TRBJ2-1
TGTGCCAGCAACAAAGGAGAGAGCTCCTACAATGAGCAGTTCTTC
CASNKGESSYNEQFF
>.|.|15|TRBV7-3|TRBJ2-5
TGTGCCAGCAGCTTTCTAGGGGGGACCCAAGAGACCCAGTACTTC
CASSFLGGTQETQYF
>few|TRBD1|15|TRBV19|TRBJ1-2
TGTGCCAGTAAGGACAGGGCGAGGGCTAACTATGGCTACACCTTC
CASKDRARANYGYTF
>few|TRBD1|14|TRBV10-3|TRBJ2-3
TGTGCCATCAGTGGACAGGGAGAGGCAGATACGCAGTATTTT
CAISGQGEADTQYF
>many|.|13|TRBV7-2|TRBJ2-7
TGTGCCAGCAGCTTACGGGCGGCCTACGAGCAGTACTTC
CASSLRAAYEQYF
>many|.|16|TRBV7-2|TRBJ2-6
TGTGCCAGCAGCCCCCGAAGTCTCTCTGGGGCCAACGTCCTGACTTTC
CASSPRSLSGANVLTF
>many|TRBD1|13|TRBV7-3|TRBJ1-1
TGTGCCAGCAGCACCGGACAGGGGGCTGAAGCTTTCTTT
CASSTGQGAEAFF
>.|TRBD1|15|TRBV4-3|TRBJ1-2
TGCGCCAGCAGCCAATCATCGACAGGGGGCCTTGGCTACACCTTC
CASSQSSTGGLGYTF
>.|.|14|TRBV18|TRBJ1-5
TGTGCCAGCTCACCTGGACCGAAGGGGCAGCCCCAGCATTTT
CASSPGPKGQPQHF
>.|.|13|TRBV6-5|TRBJ1-2
TGTGCCAGCAGTTTGGCAGGACCGGGTGGCTACACCTTC
CASSLAGPGGYTF
>many|TRBD1|12|TRBV12-3/TRBV12-4|TRBJ2-3
TGTGCGACAGGGGGCAGCACAGATACGCAGTATTTT
CATGGSTDTQYF
>.|.|12|TRBV5-1|TRBJ2-1
TGCGCCAGCAGCTTGGATAGAGTCGAGAAGTTCTTC
CASSLDRVEKFF
>.|.|14|TRBV20-1|TRBJ2-5
TGCAGTGCTACCAGGGGAGTCAACCAAGAGACCCAGTACTTC
CSATRGVNQETQYF
>few|.|13|TRBV18|TRBJ1-1
TGTGCCAGCTCACCAAGTCAGAACACTGAAGCTTTCTTT
CASSPSQNTEAFF
>many|.|12|TRBV12-3/TRBV12-4|TRBJ2-3
TGTGCCAGCAGCATCACACCGCTCGCGCAGTATTTT
CASSITPLAQYF
>few|TRBD2|16|TRBV6-2/TRBV6-3|TRBJ2-1
TGTGCCAGCTACCGGTGGGGCGGGGGGACTTACAATGAGCAGTTCTTC
CASYRWGGGTYNEQFF
>few|.|15|TRBV5-1|TRBJ1-1
TGCGCCAGCAGCTTGGTTTCGGAGATGAACACTGAAGCTTTCTTT
CASSLVSEMNTEAFF
>.|TRBD1|17|TRBV5-6|TRBJ1-3
TGTGCCAGCAGCTTCAGGGACAGGGGGTTCGCTGGAAACACCATATATTTT
CASSFRDRGFAGNTIYF
>.|TRBD1|17|TRBV24-1|TRBJ2-1
TGTGCCACCAGTGATTACACGGACAGGGGGCCCAACAATGAGCAGTTCTTC
CATSDYTDRGPNNEQFF
>.|.|17|TRBV4-1|TRBJ2-6
TGCGCCAGCAGCCAAGGGCCTCAGGGCTCTGGGGCCAACGTCCTGACTTTC
CASSQGPQGSGANVLTF
>many|TRBD1|13|TRBV29-1|TRBJ2-1
TGCAGCGTTGGGGACAGGGGCTACAATGAGCAGTTCTTC
CSVGDRGYNEQFF
>.|TRBD2|13|TRBV20-1|TRBJ2-7
TGCAGTGCTAGGTCTAGCGGGGTTTACGAGCAGTACTTC
CSARSSGVYEQYF